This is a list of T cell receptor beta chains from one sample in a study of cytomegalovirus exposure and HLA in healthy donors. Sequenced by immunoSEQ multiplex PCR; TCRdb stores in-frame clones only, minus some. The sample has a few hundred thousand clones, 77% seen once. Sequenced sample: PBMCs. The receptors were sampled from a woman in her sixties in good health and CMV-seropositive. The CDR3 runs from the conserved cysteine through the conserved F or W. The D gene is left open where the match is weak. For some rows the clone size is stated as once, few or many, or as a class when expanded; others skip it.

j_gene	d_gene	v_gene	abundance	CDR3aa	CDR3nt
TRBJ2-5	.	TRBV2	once	CASSTDFQETQYF	TGTGCCAGCAGTACGGACTTCCAAGAGACCCAGTACTTC
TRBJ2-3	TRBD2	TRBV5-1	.	CASSSRTSGGASVLSSGTDTQYF	TGCGCCAGCAGTTCACGGACTAGCGGGGGGGCCAGTGTCCTATCGAGTGGCACAGATACGCAGTATTTT
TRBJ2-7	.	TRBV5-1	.	CASSLASGTYEQYF	TGCGCCAGCAGCTTGGCTTCGGGTACCTACGAGCAGTACTTC
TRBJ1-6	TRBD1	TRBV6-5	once	CASDGTGNSPLHF	TGTGCCAGCGATGGGACAGGGAATTCACCCCTCCACTTT
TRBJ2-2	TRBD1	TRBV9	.	CASSALRTGDTGELFF	TGTGCCAGCAGCGCCTTACGGACAGGGGACACCGGGGAGCTGTTTTTT
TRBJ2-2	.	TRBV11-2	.	CASSLSGLSTGELFF	TGTGCCAGCAGCTTATCGGGACTCTCCACGGGGGAGCTGTTTTTT
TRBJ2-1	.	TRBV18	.	CASSPGWGSGEQFF	TGTGCCAGCTCACCGGGTTGGGGCTCGGGTGAGCAGTTCTTC
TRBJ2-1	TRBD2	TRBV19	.	CASSIVPTSGRAAYNEQFF	TGTGCCAGTAGTATAGTACCAACTAGCGGGAGGGCCGCCTACAATGAGCAGTTCTTC
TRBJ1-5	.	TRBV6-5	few	CASSQGEWQPQHF	TGTGCCAGCAGCCAGGGTGAGTGGCAGCCCCAGCATTTT
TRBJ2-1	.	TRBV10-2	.	CASSATLQVYNEQFF	TGCGCCAGCAGTGCGACTCTACAGGTCTACAATGAGCAGTTCTTC
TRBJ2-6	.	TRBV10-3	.	CAISHRVAGANVLTF	TGTGCCATCAGTCACAGGGTGGCTGGGGCCAACGTCCTGACTTTC
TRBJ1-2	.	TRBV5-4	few	CASTSAAGPWGYTF	TGTGCCAGCACCTCGGCAGCGGGTCCCTGGGGCTACACCTTC
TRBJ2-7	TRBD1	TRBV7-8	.	CASSTGDSYEQYF	TGTGCCAGTTCGACAGGGGACTCCTACGAGCAGTACTTC
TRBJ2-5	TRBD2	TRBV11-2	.	CASSPRAGRETQYF	TGTGCCAGCAGCCCTCGAGCGGGAAGAGAGACCCAGTACTTC
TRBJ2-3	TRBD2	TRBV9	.	CASSVEGGRAGTQYF	TGTGCCAGCAGCGTAGAGGGCGGGAGGGCCGGTACGCAGTATTTT
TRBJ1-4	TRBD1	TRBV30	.	CACNTGGDEKLFF	TGTGCCTGTAATACAGGGGGCGATGAAAAACTGTTTTTT
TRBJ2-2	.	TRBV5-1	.	CASSPSRELFF	TGCGCCAGCAGCCCCTCTCGGGAGCTGTTTTTT
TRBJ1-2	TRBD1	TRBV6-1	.	CASSDPDRAYGYTF	TGTGCCAGCAGTGACCCAGACAGGGCATACGGCTACACCTTC
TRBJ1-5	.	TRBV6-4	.	CASSGSENSNQPQHF	TGTGCCAGCAGTGGGAGCGAAAATAGCAATCAGCCCCAGCATTTT
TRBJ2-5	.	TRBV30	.	CAWELGAETQYF	TGTGCCTGGGAGCTTGGGGCAGAGACCCAGTACTTC
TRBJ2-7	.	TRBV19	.	CASRGAVSYEQYF	TGTGCCAGTAGAGGGGCGGTCTCCTACGAGCAGTACTTC
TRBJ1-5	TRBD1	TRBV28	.	CASSPRTGRNQPQHF	TGTGCCAGCAGCCCTAGGACAGGGCGGAATCAGCCCCAGCATTTT
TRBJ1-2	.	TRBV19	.	CASNRAANYGYTF	TGTGCCAGTAACAGGGCAGCTAACTATGGCTACACCTTC
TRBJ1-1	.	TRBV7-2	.	CASSLITEAFF	TGTGCCAGCAGCCTAATTACTGAAGCTTTCTTT
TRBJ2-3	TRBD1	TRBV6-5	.	CASSTGGSDTQYF	TGTGCCAGCTCGACAGGGGGATCAGATACGCAGTATTTT
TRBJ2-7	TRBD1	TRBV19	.	CASRAMGQNFYEQYF	TGTGCCAGTAGGGCAATGGGACAGAATTTTTACGAGCAGTACTTC
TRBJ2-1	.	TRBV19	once	CASSIRLGNEQFF	TGTGCCAGTAGTATCAGGTTAGGCAATGAGCAGTTCTTC
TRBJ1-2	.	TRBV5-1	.	CASSGDSYGYTF	TGCGCCAGCAGCGGAGACAGTTATGGCTACACCTTC
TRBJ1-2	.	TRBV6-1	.	CASSATSNYGYTF	TGTGCCAGCAGTGCAACAAGTAACTATGGCTACACCTTC
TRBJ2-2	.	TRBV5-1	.	CASSLVAGTNTGELFF	TGCGCCAGCAGCTTGGTCGCAGGAACGAACACCGGGGAGCTGTTTTTT
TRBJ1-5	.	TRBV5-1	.	CASSRTAGENQPQHF	TGCGCCAGCAGCCGGACAGCGGGGGAAAATCAGCCCCAGCATTTT
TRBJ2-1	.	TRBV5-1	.	CASSRSPQTDNEQFF	TGCGCCAGCAGCCGCAGCCCGCAGACAGACAATGAGCAGTTCTTC
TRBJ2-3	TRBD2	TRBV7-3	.	CASSYGLAGTADTQYF	TGTGCCAGCAGCTACGGACTAGCGGGGACGGCAGATACGCAGTATTTT
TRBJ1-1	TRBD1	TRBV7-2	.	CASSSQGDTEAFF	TGTGCCAGCAGCTCTCAGGGGGACACTGAAGCTTTCTTT
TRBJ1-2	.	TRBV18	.	CASSPGGLNYGYTF	TGTGCCAGCTCACCAGGGGGCCTAAACTATGGCTACACCTTC
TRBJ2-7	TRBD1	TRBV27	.	CASSITGGSYEQYF	TGTGCCAGCAGTATAACAGGGGGGTCCTACGAGCAGTACTTC
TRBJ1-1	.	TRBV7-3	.	CASSLRGTVVGGMNTEAFF	TGTGCCAGCAGCCTGCGGGGGACGGTGGTAGGGGGGATGAACACTGAAGCTTTCTTT
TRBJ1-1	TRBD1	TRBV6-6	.	CASSYITGTGVTEAFF	TGTGCCAGCAGTTACATTACCGGGACAGGGGTCACTGAAGCTTTCTTT
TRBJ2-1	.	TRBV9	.	CASSVGRAVVNEQFF	TGTGCCAGCAGCGTAGGGAGGGCCGTTGTTAATGAGCAGTTCTTC
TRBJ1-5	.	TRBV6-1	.	CASSEARRRNQPQRF	TGTGCCAGCAGTGAAGCGCGGCGGCGTAATCAGCCCCAGCGTTTT
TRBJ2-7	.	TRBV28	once	CASSLLLGSYEQYF	TGTGCCAGCAGTTTATTACTCGGGTCCTACGAGCAGTACTTC
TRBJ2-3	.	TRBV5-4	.	CASSVGLIETDTQYF	TGTGCCAGCAGCGTGGGACTTATTGAGACAGATACGCAGTATTTT
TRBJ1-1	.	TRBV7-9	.	CASSLEQGPSTEAFF	TGTGCCAGCAGCTTAGAACAGGGACCGAGCACTGAAGCTTTCTTT
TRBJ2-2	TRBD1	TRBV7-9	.	CASSLGQGSGELFF	TGTGCCAGCAGCTTAGGACAGGGATCCGGGGAGCTGTTTTTT
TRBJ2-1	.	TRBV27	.	CASSLLWGPTELSEQFF	TGTGCCAGCAGTTTATTATGGGGGCCTACCGAGCTCTCTGAGCAGTTCTTC
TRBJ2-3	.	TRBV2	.	CASTPVGSTDTQYF	TGTGCCAGCACCCCGGTGGGCAGCACAGATACGCAGTATTTT
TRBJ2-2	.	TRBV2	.	CASNGGSWNTGELFF	TGTGCCAGCAATGGGGGGAGTTGGAACACCGGGGAGCTGTTTTTT
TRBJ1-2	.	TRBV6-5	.	CASSYGGYGYTF	TGTGCCAGCAGTTACGGGGGGTATGGCTACACCTTC
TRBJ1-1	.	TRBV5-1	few	CASSSVSGDVTEAFF	TGCGCCAGCAGCTCGGTCTCGGGGGATGTGACTGAAGCTTTCTTT
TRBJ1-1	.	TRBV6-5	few	CASSEIAGIGAFF	TGTGCCAGCAGTGAAATCGCAGGGATTGGAGCTTTCTTT
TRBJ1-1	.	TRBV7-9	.	CASSLLDNMNTEAFF	TGTGCCAGCAGCTTACTGGACAACATGAACACTGAAGCTTTCTTT
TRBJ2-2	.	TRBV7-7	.	CASSVSRVSEGGELFF	TGTGCCAGCAGCGTGTCGAGGGTTTCAGAGGGCGGGGAGCTGTTTTTT
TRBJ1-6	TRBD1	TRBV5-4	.	CASSLEDRGLSSYNSPLHF	TGTGCCAGCAGCTTGGAGGACAGGGGATTGAGCTCCTATAATTCACCCCTCCACTTT